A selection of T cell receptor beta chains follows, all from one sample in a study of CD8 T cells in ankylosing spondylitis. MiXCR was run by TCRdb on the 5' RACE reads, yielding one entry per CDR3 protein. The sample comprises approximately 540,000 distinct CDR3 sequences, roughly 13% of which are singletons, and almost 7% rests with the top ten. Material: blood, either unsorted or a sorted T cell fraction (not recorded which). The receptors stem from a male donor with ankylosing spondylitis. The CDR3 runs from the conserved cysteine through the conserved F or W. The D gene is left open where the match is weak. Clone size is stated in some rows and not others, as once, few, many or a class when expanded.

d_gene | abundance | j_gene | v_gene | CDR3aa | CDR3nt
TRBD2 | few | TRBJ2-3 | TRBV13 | CASSKGLAGGFPDTQYF | TGTGCCAGCAGCAAAGGACTAGCGGGAGGGTTTCCAGATACGCAGTATTTT
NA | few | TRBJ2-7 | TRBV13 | CASSSRLGWQYF | TGTGCCAGCAGCTCGAGGTTAGGATGGCAGTACTTC
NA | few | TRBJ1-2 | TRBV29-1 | CSSQVAGYGYTF | TGCAGCTCCCAGGTAGCCGGCTATGGCTACACCTTC
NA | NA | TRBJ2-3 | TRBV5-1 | CASSWQGLQDTQYF | TGCGCCAGCAGCTGGCAGGGCCTTCAGGATACGCAGTATTTT
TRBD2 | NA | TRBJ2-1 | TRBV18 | CASFHQASGTNLYNEQFF | TGTGCCAGCTTCCACCAGGCGTCCGGGACTAACCTGTACAATGAGCAGTTCTTC
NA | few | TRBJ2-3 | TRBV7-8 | CASSLDRPGSTDTQYF | TGTGCCAGCAGCTTAGACCGGCCCGGGAGCACAGATACGCAGTATTTT
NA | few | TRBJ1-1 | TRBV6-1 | CASIDPPNTEAFF | TGTGCCAGCATCGACCCTCCGAACACTGAAGCTTTCTTT
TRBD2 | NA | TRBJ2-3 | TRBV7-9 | CASSSRTSGRADTQYF | TGTGCCAGCAGCTCCCGGACTAGCGGGAGAGCAGATACGCAGTATTTT
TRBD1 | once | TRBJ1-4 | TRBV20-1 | CSARDGTGNEKLFF | TGCAGTGCTAGAGACGGGACAGGAAATGAAAAACTGTTTTTT
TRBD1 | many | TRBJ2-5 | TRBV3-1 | CASSQARTGEETQYF | TGTGCCAGCAGCCAAGCCAGGACAGGGGAGGAGACCCAGTACTTC
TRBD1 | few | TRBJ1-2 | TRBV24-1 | CATRDRANYGYTF | TGTGCCACCAGGGACAGGGCTAACTATGGCTACACCTTC
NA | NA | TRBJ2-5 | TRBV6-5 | CASTLGLRETQYF | TGTGCCAGCACTTTAGGGTTGAGAGAGACCCAGTACTTC
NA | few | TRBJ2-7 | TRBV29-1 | CSVTKGNYEQYF | TGCAGCGTTACGAAGGGGAACTACGAGCAGTACTTC
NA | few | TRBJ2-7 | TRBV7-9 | CASSLGGQLYEQYF | TGTGCCAGCAGCTTGGGGGGACAGCTTTACGAGCAGTACTTC
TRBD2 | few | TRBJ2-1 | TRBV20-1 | CSARTSGSNEQFF | TGCAGTGCTCGGACTAGCGGGAGCAATGAGCAGTTCTTC
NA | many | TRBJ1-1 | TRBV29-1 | CSVDSQSNTEAFF | TGCAGCGTTGATTCACAGTCGAACACTGAAGCTTTCTTT
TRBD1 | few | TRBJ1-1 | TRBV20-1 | CSAKGQGGITEAFF | TGCAGTGCTAAGGGACAGGGTGGTATCACTGAAGCTTTCTTT